These 28 T cell receptor beta chains were all obtained from the same sample, sequenced in a study of shared clonotypes between healthy human individuals. The repertoire was sequenced with immunoSEQ multiplex PCR; TCRdb's copy has only in-frame clones and lacks some. The profile shows approximately 2.5 million clones, about 92% of them singletons. Sequenced sample: naive CD4+ T cells sorted from blood. The subset is: CD45RA+ positively selected. The receptors shown here come from a man younger than 35 in good health.

This clone has a single count. This chain uses TRBV5-1 with TRBJ2-7; possibly TRBD1 for D (5 bases). The germline CDR1 and CDR2 sequences are SGHRS and YFSETQ. This CDR3 comprises 14 residues. Trimming took off 4 bases at V and 4 bases at J, with 15 bases between the two ends. The CDR3 loop is CASSRGIGEYEQYF. Written as DNA, the CDR3 is TGCGCCAGCAGCAGGGGAATAGGCGAGTACGAGCAGTACTTC.

The chain joins TRBV6-6 to TRBJ1-1; D is uncertain. CDR3 length equals 13 residues. Trimming shortened V by 8 bases and J by 3 bases, and 13 bases separated the two germline ends. Germline CDR1 reads MNHNY; CDR2 reads SVGAGI (reference sequence). CDR3 protein: CASYKGVDTEAFF. In nucleotides, the CDR3 is TGTGCCAGCTATAAGGGTGTTGACACTGAAGCTTTCTTT.

The rearrangement uses TRBV7-2 and TRBJ2-2, with D maybe TRBD2 (6 bases). The germline V gene encodes CDR1 SGHTA and CDR2 FQGNSA. V gave up 2 bases and J gave up 4 bases, with 14 bases separating them. There are 16 residues in the CDR3. The CDR3 nucleotides are TGTGCCAGCAGCTTATTGGGTCAACTAGCCACCGGGGAGCTGTTTTTT. It yields the protein CASSLLGQLATGELFF.

This chain links TRBV18 with TRBJ2-3, with D possibly matching TRBD2 (5 bases). Germline CDR1 reads KGHSH; CDR2 reads LQKENI. Deletions cut 3 bases from V and 0 bases from J, with 16 bases between. The CDR3 runs to 17 residues. This CDR3 is CASSPVSGSASTDTQYF. In DNA form, the CDR3 reads TGTGCCAGCTCACCGGTTTCGGGTAGCGCTAGCACAGATACGCAGTATTTT. Full variable domain (rest looked up from reference TRBV18 and TRBJ2-3): NAGVMQNPRHLVRRRGQEARLRCSPMKGHSHVYWYRQLPEEGLKFMVYLQKENIIDESGMPKERFSAEFPKEGPSILRIQQVVRGDSAAYFCASSPVSGSASTDTQYFGPGTRLTVL.

The gene calls are TRBV9 and TRBJ1-2; maybe TRBD1 (5 bases). Germline V CDR1 and CDR2: SGDLS, YYNGEE. Trimming removed 3 bases from V and 0 bases from J, with 18 bases in between. This CDR3 has 17 amino acids. The CDR3 sequence: CASSGLGGEIANYGYTF. CDR3 DNA: TGTGCCAGCAGCGGCCTGGGGGGTGAAATAGCTAACTATGGCTACACCTTC.

The chain has TRBV19 and TRBJ2-1, with a tentative D call TRBD2 (6 bases). The CDR3 is 16 residues long. Germline CDR1 and CDR2: LNHDA and SQIVND (reference sequence). Trimming cost V 4 bases and J 1 base, with 14 bases left between them. CDR3 loop: CASSNGGKVSYNEQFF. CDR3 nucleotides: TGTGCCAGTAGTAACGGCGGGAAGGTATCCTACAATGAGCAGTTCTTC. Filled out from reference TRBV19 and TRBJ2-1, the complete variable domain reads DGGITQSPKYLFRKEGQNVTLSCEQNLNHDAMYWYRQDPGQGLRLIYYSQIVNDFQKGDIAEGYSVSREKKESFPLTVTSAQKNPTAFYLCASSNGGKVSYNEQFFGPGTRLTVL.

The chain joins TRBV18 to TRBJ1-3; 7 positions match TRBD1. Germline loops: CDR1 KGHSH, CDR2 LQKENI. The CDR3 runs 17 residues. V shed 1 base and J 0 bases; nucleotides not matched to a gene: 6. The CDR3: CASSPQTGSLSGNTIYF. Here the CDR3 DNA reads TGTGCCAGCTCACCACAGACAGGGTCTCTCTCTGGAAACACCATATATTTT.

This clone was counted between two and nine times. Different DNA sequences within this sample yield the same CDR3. V usage is TRBV25-1 and J usage is TRBJ1-5, with D unclear. Trimming shortened V by 1 base and J by 1 base, and 8 bases separated the two germline ends. The CDR3 sequence is 15 residues long. Per the germline V gene, CDR1 is MGHDK and CDR2 is SYGVNS. CDR3 loop: CASSESGGSNQPQHF. For the CDR3, the DNA is TGTGCCAGCAGTGAATCTGGCGGAAGCAATCAGCCCCAGCATTTT.

In this sample, this clone turned up once. CDR3 loop: CASVLGRGAQETQYF. CDR3 bases: TGTGCTAGTGTCCTGGGGCGGGGGGCCCAAGAGACCCAGTACTTC. The V gene is TRBV12-5, the J gene TRBJ2-5, with 8 bases that match TRBD2. V gave up 7 bases and J gave up 1 base; unmatched junction bases: 8. The V gene's germline CDR1 is LGHNT and CDR2 FRNRAP. This CDR3 has 15 amino acids.

CDR3 in amino acids: CATRRGQLYEQYF. In DNA, the CDR3 is TGTGCCACTCGGAGGGGACAACTCTACGAGCAGTACTTC. The J gene is TRBJ2-7, the V gene TRBV6-5; D tentatively reads TRBD1 or TRBD2 (6 bases each). The CDR3 contains 13 residues. V gave up 10 bases and J gave up 3 bases, with 16 bases separating them. Germline lookup yields CDR1 MNHEY and CDR2 SVGAGI.

This chain connects TRBV6-5 to TRBJ2-2, with D tentatively TRBD2 (5 bases). The CDR3 loop spans 15 amino acids. Germline assignment: CDR1 MNHEY and CDR2 SVGAGI. V was shortened by 0 bases and J by 5 bases, with 10 bases between the two germline ends. CDR3 in amino acids: CASSYSPTGTGELFF. For the CDR3, the DNA is TGTGCCAGCAGTTACTCCCCAACGGGGACCGGGGAGCTGTTTTTT.

This chain joins TRBV19 and TRBJ2-5; 12 positions agree with TRBD2. The CDR3 covers 15 residues. Per germline, CDR1 LNHDA and CDR2 SQIVND (reference sequence). The V and J ends lost 5 bases and 4 bases, in that order; junction bases with no gene match: 5. CDR3 DNA sequence: TGTGCCAGTAGTCGACGACTAGCGGGAGTAGAGACCCAGTACTTC. Amino acids: CASSRRLAGVETQYF.

V usage is TRBV5-6 and J usage is TRBJ2-7, with a weak D call TRBD1 (5 bases). CDR3 length: 15 residues. The V and J ends lost 0 bases and 7 bases respectively, with 17 bases between them. The germline V gene encodes CDR1 SGHDT and CDR2 YYEEEE. The CDR3: CASSLVTRASQEQYF. As DNA, the CDR3 is TGTGCCAGCAGCTTGGTAACCAGGGCCTCGCAGGAGCAGTACTTC.

The chain joins TRBV5-1 to TRBJ1-1; D is perhaps TRBD1 (6 bases). The germline V gene encodes CDR1 SGHRS and CDR2 YFSETQ. The length of the CDR3 is 15 residues. Deletions cut 4 bases from V and 4 bases from J, with 17 bases between. CDR3 nucleotide sequence: TGCGCCAGCAGCCAGGAGGGACACGCATCCACTGAAGCTTTCTTT. Its translation: CASSQEGHASTEAFF.

Concerning this clone itself: The identical CDR3 is also encoded by other nucleotide sequences in the sample. The V gene is TRBV5-6, the J gene TRBJ2-7; no firm D call. V was shortened by 2 bases and J by 0 bases, with 9 bases between the two germline ends. This CDR3 is 14 amino acids long. Germline V gives CDR1 SGHDT, CDR2 YYEEEE. CDR3 in amino acids: CASSFGRSSYEQYF. The CDR3 DNA reads TGTGCCAGCAGCTTCGGTCGGAGCTCCTACGAGCAGTACTTC.

The chain combines TRBV6-1 with TRBJ2-7; 14 nucleotides align to TRBD2. The CDR3 extends over 18 amino acids. The germline V gene has CDR1 MNHNS and CDR2 SASEGT. With 0 bases clipped from V and 0 bases from J, the junction kept 4 bases outside the gene matches. The CDR3 sequence: CASSEAGTSGGYSYEQYF. The CDR3 DNA reads TGTGCCAGCAGTGAAGCCGGGACTAGCGGGGGTTACTCCTACGAGCAGTACTTC.

The chain combines TRBV5-4 with TRBJ1-1; tentatively, D is TRBD1 (5 bases). The CDR3 contains 15 residues. Trimming took 2 bases from V and 4 from J, leaving 15 bases between them. Germline-derived CDR1 and CDR2 are SGHNT and YYREEE (reference sequence). CDR3 DNA: TGTGCCAGCAGCTTTCGGGGATCCGGGGCCACTGAAGCTTTCTTT. As protein: CASSFRGSGATEAFF.

The V and J genes are TRBV19 and TRBJ1-5; the D gene is possibly TRBD1 (6 bases). Per the germline V gene, CDR1 is LNHDA and CDR2 is SQIVND (reference sequence). CDR3 size: 15 residues. V was shortened by 1 base and J by 3 bases, with 10 bases between the two germline ends. This chain's CDR3 is CASSIAGDTNQPQHF. CDR3 bases: TGTGCCAGTAGTATAGCAGGGGACACCAATCAGCCCCAGCATTTT.

The chain recombines TRBV29-1 with TRBJ2-5; 8 nucleotides match TRBD1. CDR1 and CDR2 from the germline V gene are SQVTM and ANQGSEA. The CDR3 has 12 residues. Trimming cost V 5 bases and J 5 bases; bases outside gene matches: 4. The CDR3 sequence is CSVQGASETQYF. The CDR3 DNA reads TGCAGCGTTCAGGGGGCAAGTGAGACCCAGTACTTC.

The chain employs TRBV6-1 and TRBJ1-6, with TRBD1 matching over 8 bases. This CDR3 contains 15 residues. Losses at the gene ends were 7 bases for V and 7 bases for J; bases not matched to a gene: 9. Germline-derived CDR1 and CDR2 are MNHNS and SASEGT. The CDR3 DNA is TGTGCCAGCACCCGGACAGGGACCGCCAATTCACCCCTCCACTTT. It yields the protein CASTRTGTANSPLHF.

The chain has TRBV6-5 and TRBJ2-1, with D possibly matching TRBD2 (5 bases). Per the germline V gene, CDR1 is MNHEY and CDR2 is SVGAGI. CDR3 size: 15 residues. Trimming shortened V by 6 bases and J by 5 bases, and 17 bases separated the two germline ends. CDR3 sequence: CASSRRESPHNEQFF. As DNA, the CDR3 is TGTGCCAGCAGCCGCCGGGAATCACCACACAATGAGCAGTTCTTC.

The chain links TRBV7-2 to TRBJ2-7; perhaps TRBD2 as D (5 bases). The CDR3 has 15 residues. Deletions cut 5 bases from V and 4 bases from J, with 18 bases between. Germline values: CDR1 SGHTA, CDR2 FQGNSA. The CDR3 reads CASSPTRALMYEQYF. The CDR3 DNA is TGTGCCAGCAGCCCCACTAGGGCCCTTATGTACGAGCAGTACTTC.

Concerning this clone: The sample holds other DNA sequences that translate to the same CDR3. The chain links TRBV29-1 to TRBJ2-7; D ambiguous. Trimming took 0 bases from V and 1 from J, leaving 4 bases between them. Germline V gene lookup returns CDR1 SQVTM and CDR2 ANQGSEA. The CDR3 runs 12 residues. The CDR3 DNA follows: TGCAGCGTTGAAGATGGGTCCTACGAGCAGTACTTC. This translates into CSVEDGSYEQYF.

To note about this clone: One junction end disagrees with the germline gene, perhaps due to a read error. The same CDR3 is also encoded by other DNA sequences in this sample. The chain links TRBV7-9 to TRBJ2-7; 11 bases map to TRBD2. The CDR3 runs 13 residues. CDR1 and CDR2 (germline): SEHNR, FQNEAQ (reference sequence). The CDR3 nucleotides are TGTGCCAGCAGTTTAGCGGGAGGGCGCGAGCAGTACTTC. Translating gives CASSLAGGREQYF.

This chain joins TRBV5-4 and TRBJ2-5; no clear D gene. With 4 bases removed from V and 7 bases from J, the gap between germline ends came to 17 bases. The germline V gene has CDR1 SGHNT and CDR2 YYREEE (reference sequence). The CDR3 length is 14 residues. The CDR3 nucleotides read TGTGCCAGCAGCCCGACGGCTAAAATGGGGACCCAGTACTTC. It yields the protein CASSPTAKMGTQYF.

The CDR3 DNA is TGCAGCGTTGAAGCGGCCCCAGGGTTTTGGGAGACCCAGTACTTC. This translates into CSVEAAPGFWETQYF. J is TRBJ2-5 and V is TRBV29-1; D perhaps matches TRBD1 (5 bases). This CDR3 has 15 residues. The germline V gene encodes CDR1 SQVTM and CDR2 ANQGSEA. The germline V and J ends were trimmed by 1 base and 5 bases, with 17 bases remaining between them.

The chain employs TRBV27 and TRBJ2-1, with 9 bases lining up with TRBD1. The germline V gene has CDR1 MNHEY and CDR2 SMNVEV (reference sequence). After removal of 5 bases from V and 4 bases from J, the junction contained 9 bases not matched to a gene. The CDR3 covers 16 residues. Written as DNA, the CDR3 is TGTGCCAGCAGTCTAAGGGGACAGGGCCGGTACAATGAGCAGTTCTTC. This translates into CASSLRGQGRYNEQFF.

V usage is TRBV7-8 and J usage is TRBJ1-2; 7 bases are shared with TRBD1. Germline assignment: CDR1 SGHVS and CDR2 FQNEAQ. This CDR3 is 15 amino acids long. Trimming removed 4 bases from V and 1 base from J; junction bases left unmatched: 6. The CDR3 region is CASSSDRTLNYGYTF. The CDR3 coding sequence is TGTGCCAGCAGCTCGGACAGGACACTTAACTATGGCTACACCTTC.